One sample yielded the 32 T cell receptor beta chains listed below, sequenced in a study of cytomegalovirus exposure and HLA in healthy donors. PCR employed 60 Vbeta and 13 Jbeta primers. Libraries were prepared by immunoSEQ multiplex PCR; TCRdb keeps only in-frame clonotypes and omits some of them. There are about 140,000 clones in the sample; 80% to 85% occur only once, and less than 1.5% lies in the top ten. Sequences were obtained from PBMCs. Receptors were obtained from a female donor in good health and CMV-seronegative.

The gene calls are TRBV7-8 and TRBJ2-7; the match to TRBD2 covers 8 bases. Germline V gene data show CDR1 as SGHVS and CDR2 as FQNEAQ. This CDR3 contains 15 residues. Trimming took 1 base from V and 1 from J; bases not matched to a gene: 3. The CDR3 region is CASSLELAGSYEQYF. For the CDR3, the DNA is TGTGCCAGCAGCTTAGAGCTAGCGGGTTCCTACGAGCAGTACTTC. Using reference TRBV7-8 and TRBJ2-7 for the parts outside the CDR3, the full variable domain is GAGVSQSPRYKVAKRGQDVALRCDPISGHVSLFWYQQALGQGPEFLTYFQNEAQLDKSGLPSDRFFAERPEGSVSTLKIQRTQQEDSAVYLCASSLELAGSYEQYFGPGTRLTVT.

The chain recombines TRBV14 with TRBJ2-3; D call uncertain. V was shortened by 4 bases and J by 1 base, with 12 bases between the two germline ends. From germline, CDR1 is SGHDN and CDR2 FVKESK. The CDR3 is 15 amino acids. In nucleotides, the CDR3 is TGTGCCAGCAGCCTTGCGAGGTGGGGCACAGATACGCAGTATTTT. Protein product: CASSLARWGTDTQYF. Full variable domain (remainder filled in from reference TRBV14 and TRBJ2-3): EAGVTQFPSHSVIEKGQTVTLRCDPISGHDNLYWYRRVMGKEIKFLLHFVKESKQDESGMPNNRFLAERTGGTYSTLKVQPAELEDSGVYFCASSLARWGTDTQYFGPGTRLTVL.

The genes are TRBV29-1 and TRBJ2-7; 9 bases match TRBD2. V dropped 4 bases and J dropped 2; count of bases not matched to a gene: 9. Germline loops: CDR1 SQVTM, CDR2 ANQGSEA. The CDR3 sequence is 15 residues long. This chain's CDR3 is CSVVAEASGTYEQYF. The CDR3 DNA is TGCAGCGTTGTCGCCGAGGCTAGCGGGACCTACGAGCAGTACTTC.

The V call is TRBV27, the J call TRBJ1-3, with 9 bases matching TRBD1. CDR3 length: 13 amino acids. Germline V lookup: CDR1 MNHEY, CDR2 SMNVEV (reference sequence). The ends lost 6 bases at V and 7 bases at J; junction bases unmatched: 4. The CDR3: CASSQDRGNTIYF. Here the CDR3 DNA reads TGTGCCAGCAGCCAGGACAGGGGCAACACCATATATTTT.

The J gene is TRBJ2-7, the V gene TRBV19, with 7 positions matching TRBD2. Germline CDR1 reads LNHDA; CDR2 reads SQIVND (reference sequence). CDR3 length equals 14 residues. V gave up 3 bases and J gave up 0 bases; unmatched junction bases: 2. The CDR3 DNA follows: TGTGCCAGTAGTATCGGCGGGGGCTCCTACGAGCAGTACTTC. It yields the protein CASSIGGGSYEQYF.

The chain links TRBV25-1 to TRBJ1-2; 8 nucleotides match TRBD1. Per germline, CDR1 MGHDK and CDR2 SYGVNS. CDR3 length: 14 amino acids. V gave up 8 bases and J gave up 8 bases; unmatched junction bases: 13. Written as DNA, the CDR3 is TGTGCCAGCCGAAAAAACGGACAGGGCGGAGGCTACACCTTC. It is translated as CASRKNGQGGGYTF.

This clone was recorded a few times. CDR3: CASSLGLAGVDEQYF. The CDR3 DNA follows: TGTGCCAGCAGCTTAGGGCTAGCGGGAGTTGACGAGCAGTACTTC. The V and J genes are TRBV13 and TRBJ2-7, with 10 bases that match TRBD2. V was clipped by 0 bases and J by 5 bases; unmatched bases: 4. Germline-derived CDR1 and CDR2 are PRHDT and FYEKMQ (reference sequence). This CDR3 comprises 15 residues.

J is TRBJ1-5 and V is TRBV30; possibly TRBD1 for D (5 bases). Trimming removed 2 bases from V and 3 bases from J, with 11 bases in between. This CDR3 has 14 amino acids. Germline CDR1 reads GTSNPN; CDR2 reads SVGIG (reference sequence). CDR3 in amino acids: CAWSPRQLNQPQHF. Written as DNA, the CDR3 is TGTGCCTGGAGTCCTAGACAGCTCAATCAGCCCCAGCATTTT.

A single count supports this clone. The chain employs TRBV5-6 and TRBJ1-1, with TRBD1 matching 7 bases. CDR3 length: 14 residues. CDR1 is SGHDT and CDR2 is YYEEEE in the germline V gene. The junction had 5 bases not matched to a gene; V was cut back by 3 bases and J by 3 bases. In nucleotides, the CDR3 is TGTGCCAGCAGCTCTCGACAGGGATACACTGAAGCTTTCTTT. Protein: CASSSRQGYTEAFF.

The chain links TRBV6-5 to TRBJ2-5; maybe TRBD1 (6 bases). The CDR3 runs to 14 residues. V was cut by 4 bases and J by 0 bases, with 9 bases left in between. CDR1 MNHEY and CDR2 SVGAGI come from the germline V gene. The CDR3 sequence is CASSSGQNQETQYF. CDR3 DNA sequence: TGTGCCAGCAGTTCTGGACAGAACCAAGAGACCCAGTACTTC.

The chain carries TRBV5-1 and TRBJ2-1; 8 bases match TRBD2. Germline values: CDR1 SGHRS, CDR2 YFSETQ. V was pared by 3 bases and J by 0 bases, with 2 bases of the junction left unmatched. The CDR3 is made up of 15 amino acids. CDR3 nucleotide sequence: TGCGCCAGCAGCTACCGGGAGGGCTCCTACAATGAGCAGTTCTTC. It yields the protein CASSYREGSYNEQFF.

This chain joins TRBV18 and TRBJ1-1, with D unclear. V lost 5 bases to trimming and J lost 0 bases, with 7 bases between them. The CDR3 is 13 amino acids. The germline CDR1 and CDR2 sequences are KGHSH and LQKENI. CDR3 nucleotides: TGTGCCAGCTCAGAGGATATGAACACTGAAGCTTTCTTT. Its translation: CASSEDMNTEAFF.

The rearrangement uses TRBV6-6 and TRBJ1-5; D is uncertain. The CDR3 contains 15 residues. CDR1 is MNHNY, CDR2 SVGAGI, per germline (reference sequence). The V end lost 6 bases, the J end lost 3 bases, and 15 bases lay between the germline ends. The CDR3 coding sequence is TGTGCCAGCAGCGCGACTAGCGTCTACAATCAGCCCCAGCATTTT. This encodes CASSATSVYNQPQHF.

CDR3 DNA sequence: TGTGCCAGCACTAACGCCACGAACACCGGGGAGCTGTTTTTT. Amino acids: CASTNATNTGELFF. The chain has TRBV6-5 and TRBJ2-2, with D hard to call. V was clipped by 7 bases and J by 0 bases, with 9 bases between them. CDR3 size: 14 residues. Germline V lookup: CDR1 MNHEY, CDR2 SVGAGI.

This clone appeared a single time. V is TRBV7-7 and J is TRBJ1-1; D uncertain. The CDR3 is made up of 13 amino acids. Germline CDR1 is SSHAT and CDR2 is FNYEAQ (reference sequence). Trimming took 6 bases from V and 1 from J, leaving 9 bases between them. DNA for the CDR3: TGTGCCAGCAGTTATAGGAGGAACACTGAAGCTTTCTTT. This translates into CASSYRRNTEAFF.

The V gene is TRBV18, the J gene TRBJ2-6, with TRBD1 as a possible D gene (6 bases). Germline CDR1 is KGHSH and CDR2 is LQKENI. The CDR3 contains 17 residues. The germline V and J ends were trimmed by 1 base and 4 bases, with 14 bases remaining between them. In DNA form, the CDR3 reads TGTGCCAGCTCACCACGGCAGGGGCCAGGGGGGGCCAACGTCCTGACTTTC. This codes for CASSPRQGPGGANVLTF.

The table lists this clone with a count of one. V is TRBV7-9 and J is TRBJ2-7; no reliable D call. CDR3 length equals 13 residues. Germline CDR1 is SEHNR and CDR2 is FQNEAQ (reference sequence). Trimming shortened V by 0 bases and J by 1 base, and 4 bases separated the two germline ends. CDR3 region: CASSLAESYEQYF. The DNA for the CDR3 is TGTGCCAGCAGCTTAGCGGAGTCCTACGAGCAGTACTTC.

V is TRBV11-2 and J is TRBJ2-3; no definite D call. V was clipped by 3 bases and J by 6 bases, with 10 bases between them. This CDR3 has 13 amino acids. Germline loops: CDR1 SGHAT, CDR2 FQNNGV. CDR3 residues: CASSFGSADTQYF. Written as DNA, the CDR3 is TGTGCCAGCAGCTTCGGGTCTGCGGATACGCAGTATTTT.

The chain combines TRBV7-9 with TRBJ2-1; TRBD1 agrees at 7 bases. The J segment lost 3 bases and the V segment lost 3 bases, leaving 5 bases of the junction unmatched. CDR3 length: 15 residues. Germline values: CDR1 SEHNR, CDR2 FQNEAQ (reference sequence). The CDR3 sequence is CASSFNRGYYNEQFF. Here the CDR3 DNA reads TGTGCCAGCAGCTTCAACAGGGGTTACTACAATGAGCAGTTCTTC.

There are a few counts of this clone. The rearrangement joins TRBV29-1 to TRBJ1-1, with 10 bases that match TRBD1. Germline values: CDR1 SQVTM, CDR2 ANQGSEA. Trimming cost V 7 bases and J 1 base; bases outside gene matches: 3. The CDR3 runs 13 residues. The CDR3 protein is CSARTGGNTEAFF. The CDR3 coding sequence is TGCAGCGCCAGGACAGGGGGGAACACTGAAGCTTTCTTT.

This clone was seen a single time. This chain links TRBV10-3 with TRBJ2-6; 9 nucleotides match TRBD1. Germline V gene sequence: CDR1 ENHRY, CDR2 SYGVKD. Unmatched junction bases numbered 3, after V lost 6 bases and J lost 0 bases. The CDR3 has 16 amino acids. CDR3 residues: CAIRRDRASGANVLTF. As DNA, the CDR3 is TGTGCCATCAGGCGGGACAGGGCCTCTGGGGCCAACGTCCTGACTTTC.

J is TRBJ2-1 and V is TRBV28; 7 bases match TRBD2. Germline assignment: CDR1 MDHEN and CDR2 SYDVKM. Trimming at V came to 1 base and at J to 3 bases, leaving 12 bases not matched to a gene. This CDR3 spans 18 amino acids. The CDR3 nucleotides are TGTGCCAGCAGTTTATTCGAGAAGTTGGGGAGGGGCTACAATGAGCAGTTCTTC. This codes for CASSLFEKLGRGYNEQFF.

The J gene is TRBJ1-1, the V gene TRBV27; D remains unclear. The CDR3 has 13 residues. Germline V CDR1 and CDR2: MNHEY, SMNVEV (reference sequence). V lost 3 bases and J lost 4, with 9 bases in between. The chain's CDR3 is CASSFWFGTEAFF. The CDR3 DNA follows: TGTGCCAGCAGTTTCTGGTTCGGCACTGAAGCTTTCTTT.

The V call is TRBV25-1, the J call TRBJ2-7; 7 nucleotides line up with TRBD2. The junction had 4 bases not matched to a gene; V was cut back by 4 bases and J by 7 bases. Germline-derived CDR1 and CDR2 are MGHDK and SYGVNS. CDR3 length: 12 residues. CDR3 sequence (DNA): TGTGCCAGCAGTGGGGGAGGGGAAGAGCAGTACTTC. Translation gives CASSGGGEEQYF.

This clone came up a few times. The chain is built from TRBV7-9 and TRBJ2-1; D uncertain. Trimming took 1 base from V and 0 from J, leaving 19 bases between them. CDR1 and CDR2 from the germline V gene are SEHNR and FQNEAQ (reference sequence). The length of the CDR3 is 19 residues. CDR3 residues: CASSLVYNIMTSSYNEQFF. The CDR3 DNA is TGTGCCAGCAGCTTAGTGTACAACATTATGACAAGCTCCTACAATGAGCAGTTCTTC.

This sequence joins TRBV28 and TRBJ2-1, with a weak D call TRBD1 (5 bases). There are 15 residues in the CDR3. The germline CDR1 and CDR2 sequences are MDHEN and SYDVKM. The germline V and J ends were trimmed by 6 bases and 4 bases, with 16 bases remaining between them. The CDR3 here is CASRGLGLGYNEQFF. CDR3 nucleotide sequence: TGTGCCAGCAGGGGGCTCGGTTTAGGGTACAATGAGCAGTTCTTC.

The chain joins TRBV27 to TRBJ2-7, with 8 bases lining up with TRBD1. The ends lost 3 bases at V and 3 bases at J; junction bases unmatched: 7. Germline values: CDR1 MNHEY, CDR2 SMNVEV (reference sequence). The CDR3 runs to 15 residues. CDR3 loop: CASSLGQGARYEQYF. The CDR3 nucleotides are TGTGCCAGCAGTTTGGGGCAGGGGGCCCGCTACGAGCAGTACTTC.

This chain joins TRBV4-1 and TRBJ2-7; 7 nucleotides line up with TRBD2. V lost 2 bases and J lost 5; bases outside the gene matches: 9. The CDR3 runs to 15 residues. The germline CDR1 and CDR2 sequences are MGHRA and YSYEKL. The CDR3 nucleotides read TGCGCCAGCAGCCAAAGACTAGCCACCGACGACGAGCAGTACTTC. As protein: CASSQRLATDDEQYF.

This clone was recorded once. This chain links TRBV7-7 with TRBJ2-5; weak D call: TRBD2 (5 bases). Trimming stripped 1 base from V and 7 bases from J, with 10 bases between. CDR3 size: 13 residues. Per the germline V gene, CDR1 is SSHAT and CDR2 is FNYEAQ (reference sequence). The CDR3 loop is CASSLGSEGTQYF. In DNA, the CDR3 is TGTGCCAGCAGCTTAGGGTCTGAGGGGACCCAGTACTTC.

The chain links TRBV7-6 to TRBJ2-7; the match to TRBD1 covers 7 bases. CDR1 and CDR2 from the germline V gene are SGHVS and FNYEAQ. The J segment lost 2 bases and the V segment lost 0 bases, leaving 4 bases of the junction unmatched. The CDR3 spans 15 residues. The CDR3 is CASSLAGGRPYEQYF. The CDR3 coding sequence is TGTGCCAGCAGCTTAGCAGGGGGCCGTCCCTACGAGCAGTACTTC.

In the case of this clone: Other DNA sequences in the same sample also yield this CDR3. The chain has TRBV4-1 and TRBJ1-5, with 8 bases identical to TRBD1. Germline lookup yields CDR1 MGHRA and CDR2 YSYEKL. The length of the CDR3 is 17 residues. J gave up 2 bases and V 4 bases, and 10 bases lay outside the gene matches. This CDR3 reads CASSLDRATLGNQPQHF. CDR3 in DNA: TGCGCCAGCAGCCTGGACAGGGCGACCCTTGGCAATCAGCCCCAGCATTTT.

The genes are TRBV5-6 and TRBJ2-7; 9 bases align to TRBD2. With V trimmed by 1 base and J by 3 bases, 5 bases remained unmatched. This CDR3 is built from 15 residues. Germline V gives CDR1 SGHDT, CDR2 YYEEEE. Here the CDR3 reads CASSLKAGGLYEQYF. The DNA of the CDR3 is TGTGCCAGCAGCTTGAAAGCGGGAGGCCTCTACGAGCAGTACTTC.